These 16 T cell receptor beta chains were sequenced from one sample in a study of blood T cell repertoires in COVID-19. The assay was immunoSEQ multiplex PCR, and TCRdb's table has in-frame clones only and misses some. The profile shows 300,000 or so clones, around 90% of them singletons. The sample taken for sequencing was peripheral blood. The source of these receptors is a man in his late teens or twenties who had recovered from COVID-19.

V is TRBV10-3 and J is TRBJ2-7; 11 positions agree with TRBD2. CDR1 ENHRY and CDR2 SYGVKD come from the germline V gene. The V and J ends lost 6 bases and 4 bases, in that order; junction bases with no gene match: 5. The CDR3 is 14 residues long. CDR3 DNA sequence: TGTGCCATCAGAGACGGGACTAGCGGATACGAGCAGTACTTC. The encoded protein is CAIRDGTSGYEQYF.

This clone was seen a few times. The CDR3 DNA reads TGTGCCAGTAGTACACAGCCCAAGGGGGGCAATCAGCCCCAGCATTTT. It translates to CASSTQPKGGNQPQHF. The V call is TRBV19, the J call TRBJ1-5; TRBD1 is a possible D gene (6 bases). V was cut by 4 bases and J by 2 bases, with 15 bases left in between. The CDR3 loop spans 16 amino acids. The V gene's germline CDR1 is LNHDA and CDR2 SQIVND (reference sequence).

CDR3 region: CASSQEPGGNNEQFF. CDR3 nucleotides: TGCGCCAGCAGCCAAGAGCCCGGGGGAAACAATGAGCAGTTCTTC. V is TRBV4-3 and J is TRBJ2-1; the D gene is possibly TRBD2 (6 bases). Germline CDR1 and CDR2: LGHNA and YSLEER. This CDR3 is 15 amino acids long. Trimming cost V 0 bases and J 5 bases, with 11 bases left between them.

V usage is TRBV12-3 or TRBV12-4 and J usage is TRBJ2-1; TRBD1 aligns across 7 bases. The CDR3 has 13 amino acids. Trimming took 5 bases from V and 5 from J; bases not matched to a gene: 3. CDR3 sequence: CASSPTGDNEQFF. In DNA, the CDR3 is TGTGCCAGCAGTCCTACAGGGGACAATGAGCAGTTCTTC.

The V and J genes are TRBV25-1 and TRBJ2-7; unclear D gene. V lost 5 bases, J lost 9 bases, and 14 bases lay in between. Germline V gene lookup returns CDR1 MGHDK and CDR2 SYGVNS. The CDR3 is 12 residues long. CDR3 bases: TGTGCCAGCAGTCCCCTCGACGGAGCGCAGTACTTC. Amino acid sequence: CASSPLDGAQYF.

This sequence joins TRBV6-5 and TRBJ1-5, with D unresolved. Trimming removed 5 bases from V and 5 bases from J, with 10 bases in between. The germline CDR1 and CDR2 sequences are MNHEY and SVGAGI. This CDR3 comprises 13 residues. The CDR3 DNA is TGTGCCAGCAGTCTATCCGGGGATCAGCCCCAGCATTTT. Protein: CASSLSGDQPQHF.

The V and J genes are TRBV5-5 and TRBJ2-7; 12 bases are a match to TRBD2. This CDR3 spans 17 amino acids. The ends lost 4 bases at V and 0 bases at J; junction bases unmatched: 8. Germline assignment: CDR1 SGHKS and CDR2 YYEKEE (reference sequence). DNA of the CDR3: TGTGCCAGCAGCAAAACTAGCGGGGGGCTCTACTCCTACGAGCAGTACTTC. The encoded protein is CASSKTSGGLYSYEQYF.

Written as DNA, the CDR3 is TGTGCCAGCGCGACAGGACAGCCCGAAGCCAGAAAACTGAACACTGAAGCTTTCTTT. It encodes CASATGQPEARKLNTEAFF. This chain connects TRBV9 to TRBJ1-1; weak D call: TRBD1 (6 bases). The CDR3 extends over 19 amino acids. Trimming removed 7 bases at V and 0 bases at J, with 28 bases between. Germline V gives CDR1 SGDLS, CDR2 YYNGEE.

This chain links TRBV7-9 with TRBJ2-3, with TRBD2 matching over 7 bases. CDR3 length: 16 residues. CDR1 SEHNR and CDR2 FQNEAQ come from the germline V gene (reference sequence). The J segment lost 1 base and the V segment lost 3 bases, leaving 7 bases of the junction unmatched. This CDR3 reads CASSLGDYVGTDTQYF. CDR3 in DNA: TGTGCCAGCAGCTTGGGGGACTACGTAGGCACAGATACGCAGTATTTT.

The chain links TRBV27 to TRBJ2-2, with D unresolved. V was cut by 2 bases and J by 3 bases, with 10 bases left in between. Germline assignment: CDR1 MNHEY and CDR2 SMNVEV (reference sequence). The CDR3 spans 15 residues. This CDR3 is CASSLRVSDTGELFF. CDR3 in DNA: TGTGCCAGCAGTTTACGCGTTTCGGACACCGGGGAGCTGTTTTTT.

V is TRBV30 and J is TRBJ2-7; TRBD1 aligns across 7 bases. The CDR3 totals 14 residues. Germline V gene data show CDR1 as GTSNPN and CDR2 as SVGIG (reference sequence). Losses at the gene ends were 2 bases for V and 2 bases for J; bases not matched to a gene: 6. For the CDR3, the DNA is TGTGCCTGGAGTCTGAGGACAGGACCCTACGAGCAGTACTTC. It translates to CAWSLRTGPYEQYF.

This chain uses TRBV24-1 with TRBJ2-3, with 11 bases identical to TRBD1. Germline lookup yields CDR1 KGHDR and CDR2 SFDVKD. This CDR3 has 15 amino acids. After removal of 4 bases from V and 3 bases from J, the junction contained 2 bases not matched to a gene. The CDR3 DNA reads as TGTGCCACCAGTGAGGGACAGGGGGGTACAGATACGCAGTATTTT. The encoded protein is CATSEGQGGTDTQYF.

The gene calls are TRBV5-1 and TRBJ2-7; tentatively, D is TRBD1 (5 bases). CDR1 is SGHRS, CDR2 YFSETQ, per germline. This CDR3 region has 13 residues. V was shortened by 2 bases and J by 7 bases, with 13 bases between the two germline ends. DNA for the CDR3: TGCGCCAGCAGCTTAGGTCAGGGTTGGGAGCAGTACTTC. It encodes CASSLGQGWEQYF.

The CDR3 DNA reads TGTGCCAGCAGGGTCTTGATCGGCACTGAAGCTTTCTTT. Protein: CASRVLIGTEAFF. The rearrangement links TRBV6-5 to TRBJ1-1; no firm D call. V was trimmed by 6 bases and J by 4 bases, leaving 12 bases between them. CDR3 length: 13 residues. Germline V CDR1 and CDR2: MNHEY, SVGAGI.

The rearrangement uses TRBV4-1 and TRBJ1-1; D is possibly TRBD1 (6 bases). The V gene's germline CDR1 is MGHRA and CDR2 YSYEKL. CDR3 length: 11 amino acids. V lost 11 bases and J 4 bases, leaving 11 bases between the germline ends. The CDR3 loop is CAARGSTEAFF. The CDR3 bases are TGCGCCGCGAGGGGGAGCACTGAAGCTTTCTTT.

V usage is TRBV5-1 and J usage is TRBJ1-2; 8 bases are a match to TRBD1. The CDR3 sequence is 14 residues long. Germline CDR1 SGHRS, CDR2 YFSETQ. V lost 2 bases and J lost 6; bases outside the gene matches: 6. The CDR3 loop reads CASSFTGGSNGYTF. In DNA, the CDR3 is TGCGCCAGCAGCTTTACAGGGGGAAGTAATGGCTACACCTTC.